Listed below are T cell receptor beta chains from one sample, sequenced in a study of T cell responses to AZD1222 COVID-19 vaccine. The protocol was immunoSEQ multiplex PCR, while the TCRdb copy is restricted to in-frame clones and leaves out a portion. The table lists 150,000 or so clones, approximately 90% of them singletons. Here the sequenced sample was peripheral blood, taken 28 days after the second AZD1222 dose. The receptors were gathered from an adult who received the AZD1222 COVID-19 vaccine. Each CDR3 is given with its conserved first and last residue. A D gene is named only where the DNA matches it firmly. The size of a clone is reported for some rows only, either as once, few or many, or as a class for expanded clones.

j_gene: TRBJ2-7
abundance: many
d_gene: -
v_gene: TRBV12-3/TRBV12-4
CDR3nt: TGTGCCAGCAGTTTTAAACAATCCTACGAGCAGTACTTC
CDR3aa: CASSFKQSYEQYF

j_gene: TRBJ2-1
abundance: -
d_gene: TRBD1
v_gene: TRBV7-2
CDR3nt: TGTGCCAGCAGCTTAATCAGGACAGGAGGAGGAACCTACAATGAGCAGTTCTTC
CDR3aa: CASSLIRTGGGTYNEQFF

j_gene: TRBJ2-3
abundance: once
d_gene: -
v_gene: TRBV6-4
CDR3nt: TGTGCCAGCAGTGACGAAGGGAGCACAGATACGCAGTATTTT
CDR3aa: CASSDEGSTDTQYF

j_gene: TRBJ1-2
abundance: -
d_gene: -
v_gene: TRBV24-1
CDR3nt: TGTGCCAACCTGAATGGCTACACCTTC
CDR3aa: CANLNGYTF

j_gene: TRBJ2-7
abundance: -
d_gene: -
v_gene: TRBV5-1
CDR3nt: TGCGCCAGTAGCAGGGAGTACGAGCAGTACTTC
CDR3aa: CASSREYEQYF

j_gene: TRBJ2-7
abundance: once
d_gene: -
v_gene: TRBV7-9
CDR3nt: TGTGCCAGCAGCTACACCCCGACTAGTCACGAGCAGTACTTC
CDR3aa: CASSYTPTSHEQYF

j_gene: TRBJ1-1
abundance: -
d_gene: -
v_gene: TRBV11-2
CDR3nt: TGTGCCAGCAGCCCAAGGACAACAGGGATGGGTGCTGAAGCTTTCTTT
CDR3aa: CASSPRTTGMGAEAFF

j_gene: TRBJ2-7
abundance: once
d_gene: TRBD1
v_gene: TRBV6-1
CDR3nt: TGTGCCAGCAGTGCGGGACAGGGGGCGACTAGCGGATACGAGCAGTACTTC
CDR3aa: CASSAGQGATSGYEQYF

j_gene: TRBJ2-5
abundance: -
d_gene: -
v_gene: TRBV6-6
CDR3nt: TGTGCCAGCAGTTACGAAGAGACCCAGTACTTC
CDR3aa: CASSYEETQYF

j_gene: TRBJ2-7
abundance: -
d_gene: -
v_gene: TRBV7-2
CDR3nt: TGTGCCAGCAGCCCGATGTGGGGGGCTTACGAGCAGTACTTC
CDR3aa: CASSPMWGAYEQYF

j_gene: TRBJ1-4
abundance: -
d_gene: TRBD1
v_gene: TRBV6-6
CDR3nt: TGTGCCAGCACGTCCCTCGGGACAGGGGCCGAAAAACTGTTTTTT
CDR3aa: CASTSLGTGAEKLFF

j_gene: TRBJ1-5
abundance: -
d_gene: -
v_gene: TRBV6-2/TRBV6-3
CDR3nt: TGTGCCAGCAGTTACACGAGTAATAGGATCAATCAGCCCCAGCATTTT
CDR3aa: CASSYTSNRINQPQHF

j_gene: TRBJ1-4
abundance: -
d_gene: TRBD1
v_gene: TRBV19
CDR3nt: TGTGCCAGTAGTCCCACCGCCGCAGGGGGCCTCGAAAAACTGTTTTTT
CDR3aa: CASSPTAAGGLEKLFF